The TCR beta chain described here comes from a study of identical twins. The V gene's germline CDR1 is DFQATT and CDR2 SNEGSKA (reference sequence). V dropped 6 bases and J dropped 4; count of bases not matched to a gene: 8. There are 13 residues in the CDR3. General study points: In monozygotic twins, models underestimated the sharing of out-of-frame TCR alpha.

In the case of this clonotype: Its matching antigen is unknown.

With template switching, a universal primer site was added, and the cDNA carried unique molecular identifiers. TCRdb re-called the 5' RACE reads with MiXCR, one entry per CDR3 protein. The sample carries 650,000 to 750,000 distinct CDR3 sequences, over 20% recorded once. The data were also submitted as part of a second study, on T cells expressing NK-cell markers. That work contributes: Sequencing covered eight donors, seven HCMV-seropositive and one seronegative. Only alpha-beta TCR T cells were sorted in several experiments, using an anti-gamma-delta TCR antibody.

The chain is built from TRBV20-1 and TRBJ2-5; 7 positions agree with TRBD1. The origin of this receptor is a woman between 18 and 30 years old in good health. Sequenced sample: PBMCs. Here the CDR3 reads CSASTGPGETQYF. CDR3 sequence (DNA): TGCAGTGCCTCGACAGGGCCGGGAGAGACCCAGTACTTC.